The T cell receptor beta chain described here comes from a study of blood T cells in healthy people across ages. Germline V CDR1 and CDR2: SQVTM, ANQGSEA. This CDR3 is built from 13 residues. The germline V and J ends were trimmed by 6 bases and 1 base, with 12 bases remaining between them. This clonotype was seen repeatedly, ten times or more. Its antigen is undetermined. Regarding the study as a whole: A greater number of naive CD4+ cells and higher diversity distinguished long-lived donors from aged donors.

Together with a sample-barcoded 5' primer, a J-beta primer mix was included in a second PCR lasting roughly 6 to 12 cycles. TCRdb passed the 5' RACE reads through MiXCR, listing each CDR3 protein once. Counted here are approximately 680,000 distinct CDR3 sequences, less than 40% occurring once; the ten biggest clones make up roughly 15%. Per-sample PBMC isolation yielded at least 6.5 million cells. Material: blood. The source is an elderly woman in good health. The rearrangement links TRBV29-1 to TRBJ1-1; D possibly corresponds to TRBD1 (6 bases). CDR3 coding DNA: TGCAGCGTGCCAGGACAGTGGAACACTGAAGCTTTCTTT. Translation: CSVPGQWNTEAFF.